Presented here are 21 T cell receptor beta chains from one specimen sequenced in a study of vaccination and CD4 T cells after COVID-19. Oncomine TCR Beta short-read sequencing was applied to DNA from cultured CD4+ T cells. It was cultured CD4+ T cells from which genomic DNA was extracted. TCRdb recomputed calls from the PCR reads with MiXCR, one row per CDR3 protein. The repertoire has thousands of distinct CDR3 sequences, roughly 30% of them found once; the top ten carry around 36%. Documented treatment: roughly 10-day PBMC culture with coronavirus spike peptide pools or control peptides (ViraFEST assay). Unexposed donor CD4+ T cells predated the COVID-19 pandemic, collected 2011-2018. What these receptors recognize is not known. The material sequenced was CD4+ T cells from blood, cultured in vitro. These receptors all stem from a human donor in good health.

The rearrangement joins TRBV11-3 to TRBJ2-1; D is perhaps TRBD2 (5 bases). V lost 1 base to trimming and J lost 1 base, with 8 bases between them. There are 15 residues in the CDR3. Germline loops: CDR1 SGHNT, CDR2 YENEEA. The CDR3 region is CASSLGSGSYNEQFF. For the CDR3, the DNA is TGTGCCAGCAGCTTAGGGTCGGGATCCTACAATGAGCAGTTCTTC.

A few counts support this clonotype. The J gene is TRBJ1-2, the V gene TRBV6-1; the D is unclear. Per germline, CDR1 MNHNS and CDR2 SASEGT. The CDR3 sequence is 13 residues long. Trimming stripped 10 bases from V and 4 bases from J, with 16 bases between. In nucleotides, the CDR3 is TGTGCCAATGCCGCTCGACCCCCCTATGGCTACACCTTC. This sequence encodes CANAARPPYGYTF.

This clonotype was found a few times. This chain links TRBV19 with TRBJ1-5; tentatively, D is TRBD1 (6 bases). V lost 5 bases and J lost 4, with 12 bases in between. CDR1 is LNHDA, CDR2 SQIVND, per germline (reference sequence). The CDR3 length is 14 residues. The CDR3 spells CASSPRGHNQPQHF. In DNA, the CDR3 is TGTGCCAGTAGTCCCAGGGGTCATAATCAGCCCCAGCATTTT.

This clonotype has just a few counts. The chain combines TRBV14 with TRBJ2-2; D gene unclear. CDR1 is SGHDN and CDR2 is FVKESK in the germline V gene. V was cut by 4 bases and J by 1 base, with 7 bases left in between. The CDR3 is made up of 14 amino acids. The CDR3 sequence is CASSPRQNTGELFF. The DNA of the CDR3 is TGTGCCAGCAGCCCCCGACAGAACACCGGGGAGCTGTTTTTT.

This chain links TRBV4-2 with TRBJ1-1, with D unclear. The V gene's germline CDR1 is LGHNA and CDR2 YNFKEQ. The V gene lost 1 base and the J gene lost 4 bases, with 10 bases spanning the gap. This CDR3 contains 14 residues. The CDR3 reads CASSQGTMGTEAFF. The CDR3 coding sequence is TGTGCCAGCAGCCAAGGGACGATGGGCACTGAAGCTTTCTTT.

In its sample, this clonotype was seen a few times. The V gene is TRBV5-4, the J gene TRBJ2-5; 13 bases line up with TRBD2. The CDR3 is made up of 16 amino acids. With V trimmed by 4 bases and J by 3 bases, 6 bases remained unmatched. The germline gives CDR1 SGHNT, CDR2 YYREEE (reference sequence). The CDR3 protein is CASSPRTSGSKETQYF. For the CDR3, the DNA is TGTGCCAGCAGCCCCAGGACTAGCGGGAGTAAAGAGACCCAGTACTTC.

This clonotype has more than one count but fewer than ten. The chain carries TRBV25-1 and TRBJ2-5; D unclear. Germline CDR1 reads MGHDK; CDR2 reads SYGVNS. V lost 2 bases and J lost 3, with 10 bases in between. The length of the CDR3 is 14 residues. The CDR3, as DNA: TGTGCCAGCAGTGAAGGAGCCCCCAAAGAGACCCAGTACTTC. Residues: CASSEGAPKETQYF.

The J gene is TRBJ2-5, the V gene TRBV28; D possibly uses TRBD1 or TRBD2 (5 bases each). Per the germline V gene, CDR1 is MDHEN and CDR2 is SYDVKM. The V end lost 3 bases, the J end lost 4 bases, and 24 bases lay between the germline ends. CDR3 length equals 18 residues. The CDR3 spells CASSLSTGTLGDTETQYF. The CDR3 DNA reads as TGTGCCAGCAGTTTGTCTACCGGGACCCTAGGAGACACAGAGACCCAGTACTTC.

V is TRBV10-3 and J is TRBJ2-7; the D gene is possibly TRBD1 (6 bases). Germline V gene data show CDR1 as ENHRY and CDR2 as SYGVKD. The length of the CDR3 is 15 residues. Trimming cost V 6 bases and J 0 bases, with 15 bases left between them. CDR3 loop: CAISGMTGNSYEQYF. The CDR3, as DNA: TGTGCCATCAGCGGAATGACAGGAAACTCCTACGAGCAGTACTTC.

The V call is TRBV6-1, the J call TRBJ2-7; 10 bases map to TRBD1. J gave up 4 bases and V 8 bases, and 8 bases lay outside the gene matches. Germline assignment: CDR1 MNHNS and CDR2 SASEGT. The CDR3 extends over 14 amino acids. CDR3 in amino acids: CASVPGTGEYEQYF. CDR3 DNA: TGTGCCAGCGTTCCCGGGACAGGGGAGTACGAGCAGTACTTC.

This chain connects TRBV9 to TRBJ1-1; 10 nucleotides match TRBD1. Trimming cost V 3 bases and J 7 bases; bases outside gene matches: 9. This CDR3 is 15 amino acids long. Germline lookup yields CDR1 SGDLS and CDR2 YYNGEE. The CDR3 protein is CASSAAWTGGNEAFF. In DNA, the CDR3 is TGTGCCAGCAGCGCCGCCTGGACAGGGGGAAATGAAGCTTTCTTT.

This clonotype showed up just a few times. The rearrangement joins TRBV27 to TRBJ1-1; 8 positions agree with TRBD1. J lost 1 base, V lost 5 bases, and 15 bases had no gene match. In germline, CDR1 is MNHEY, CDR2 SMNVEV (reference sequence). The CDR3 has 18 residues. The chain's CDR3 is CASSPSRARGRRNTEAFF. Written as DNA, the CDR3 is TGTGCCAGCAGTCCATCTCGGGCCAGGGGGCGGAGGAACACTGAAGCTTTCTTT.

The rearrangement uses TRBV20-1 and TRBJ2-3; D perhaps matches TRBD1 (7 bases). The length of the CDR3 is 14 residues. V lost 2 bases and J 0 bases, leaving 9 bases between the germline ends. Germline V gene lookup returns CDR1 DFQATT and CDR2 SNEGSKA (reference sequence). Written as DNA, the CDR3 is TGCAGTGCTAGACAGGGGGGTAGCACAGATACGCAGTATTTT. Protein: CSARQGGSTDTQYF.

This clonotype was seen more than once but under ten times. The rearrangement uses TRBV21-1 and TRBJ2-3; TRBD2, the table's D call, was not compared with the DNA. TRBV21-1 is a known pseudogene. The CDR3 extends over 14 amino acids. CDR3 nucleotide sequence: TGTGCCAGCAGCCATTATGGAGGGCCAGATACGCAGTATTTT. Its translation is CASSHYGGPDTQYF.

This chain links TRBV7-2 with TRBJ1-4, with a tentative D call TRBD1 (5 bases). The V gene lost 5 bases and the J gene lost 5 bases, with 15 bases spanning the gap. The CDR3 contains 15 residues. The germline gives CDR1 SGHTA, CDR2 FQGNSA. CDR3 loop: CASSPQGAGNEKLFF. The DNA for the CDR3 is TGTGCCAGCAGCCCCCAAGGGGCGGGGAATGAAAAACTGTTTTTT.

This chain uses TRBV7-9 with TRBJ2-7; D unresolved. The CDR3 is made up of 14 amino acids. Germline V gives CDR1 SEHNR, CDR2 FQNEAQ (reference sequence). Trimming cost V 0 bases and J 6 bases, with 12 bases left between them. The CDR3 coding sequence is TGTGCCAGCAGCTTAGCGGTAAAGGGTTCCGAGCAGTACTTC. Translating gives CASSLAVKGSEQYF.

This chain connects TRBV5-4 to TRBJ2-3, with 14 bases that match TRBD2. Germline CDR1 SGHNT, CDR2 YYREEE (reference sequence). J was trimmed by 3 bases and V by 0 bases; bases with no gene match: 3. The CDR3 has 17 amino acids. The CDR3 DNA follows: TGTGCCAGCAGCTTGGCCGGGACTAGCGGGAGAACAGATACGCAGTATTTT. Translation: CASSLAGTSGRTDTQYF.

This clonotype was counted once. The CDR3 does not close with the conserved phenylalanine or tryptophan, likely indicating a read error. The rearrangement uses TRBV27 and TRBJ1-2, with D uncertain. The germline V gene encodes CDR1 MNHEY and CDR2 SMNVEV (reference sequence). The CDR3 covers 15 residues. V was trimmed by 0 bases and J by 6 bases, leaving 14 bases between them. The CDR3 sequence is CASSLSAGEWHGYTL. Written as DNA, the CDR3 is TGTGCCAGCAGTTTATCGGCCGGGGAGTGGCATGGCTACACCCTC.

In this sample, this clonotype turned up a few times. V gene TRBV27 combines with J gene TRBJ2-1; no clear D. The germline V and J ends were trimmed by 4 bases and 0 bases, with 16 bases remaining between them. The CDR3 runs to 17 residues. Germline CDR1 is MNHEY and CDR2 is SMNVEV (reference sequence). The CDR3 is CASSSPAGTTSYNEQFF. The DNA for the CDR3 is TGTGCCAGCAGTTCCCCCGCCGGAACTACCTCCTACAATGAGCAGTTCTTC.

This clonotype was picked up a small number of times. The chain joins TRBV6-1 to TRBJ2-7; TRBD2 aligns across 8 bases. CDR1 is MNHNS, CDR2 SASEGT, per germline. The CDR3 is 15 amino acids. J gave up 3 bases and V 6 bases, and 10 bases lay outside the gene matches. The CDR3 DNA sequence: TGTGCCAGCAGGGCCAGCGGGAGAGGGGACTACGAGCAGTACTTC. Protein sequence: CASRASGRGDYEQYF.

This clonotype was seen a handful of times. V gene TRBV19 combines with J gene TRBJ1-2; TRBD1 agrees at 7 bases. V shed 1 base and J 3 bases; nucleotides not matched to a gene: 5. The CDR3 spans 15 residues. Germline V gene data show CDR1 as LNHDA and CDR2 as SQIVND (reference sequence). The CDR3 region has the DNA TGTGCCAGTAGTATAGCAGGACAGGACTACTATGGCTACACCTTC. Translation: CASSIAGQDYYGYTF.